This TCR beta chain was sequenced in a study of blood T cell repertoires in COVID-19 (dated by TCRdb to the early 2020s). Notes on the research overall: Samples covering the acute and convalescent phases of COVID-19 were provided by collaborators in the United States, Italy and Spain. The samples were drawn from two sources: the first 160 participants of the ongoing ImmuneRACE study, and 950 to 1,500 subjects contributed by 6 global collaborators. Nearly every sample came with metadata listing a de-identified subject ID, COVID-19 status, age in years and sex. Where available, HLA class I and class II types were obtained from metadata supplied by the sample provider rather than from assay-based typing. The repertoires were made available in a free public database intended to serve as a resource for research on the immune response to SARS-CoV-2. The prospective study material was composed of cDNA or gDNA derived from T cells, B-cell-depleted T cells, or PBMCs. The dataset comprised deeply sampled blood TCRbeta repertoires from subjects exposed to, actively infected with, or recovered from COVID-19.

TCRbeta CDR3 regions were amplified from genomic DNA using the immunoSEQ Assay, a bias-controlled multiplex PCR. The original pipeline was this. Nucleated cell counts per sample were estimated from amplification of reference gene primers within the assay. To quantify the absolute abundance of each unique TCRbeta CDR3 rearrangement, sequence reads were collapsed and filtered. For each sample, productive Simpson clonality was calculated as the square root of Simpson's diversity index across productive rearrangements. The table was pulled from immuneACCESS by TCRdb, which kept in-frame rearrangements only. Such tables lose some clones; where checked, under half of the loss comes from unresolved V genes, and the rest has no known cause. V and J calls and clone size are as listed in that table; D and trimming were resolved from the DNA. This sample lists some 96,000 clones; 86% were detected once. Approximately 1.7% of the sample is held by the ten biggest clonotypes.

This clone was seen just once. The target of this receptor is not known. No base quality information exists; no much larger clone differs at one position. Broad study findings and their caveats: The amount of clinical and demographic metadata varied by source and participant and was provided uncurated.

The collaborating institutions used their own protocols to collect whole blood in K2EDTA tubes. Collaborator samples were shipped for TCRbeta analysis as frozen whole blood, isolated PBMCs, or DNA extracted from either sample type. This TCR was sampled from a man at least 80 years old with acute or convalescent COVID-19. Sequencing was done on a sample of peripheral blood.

The CDR3 is CASSLDWTRRETQYF. Read as DNA, the sequence is TGTGCCAGCAGCTTGGATTGGACTAGGCGAGAGACCCAGTACTTC. Here the chain combines TRBV5-6 and TRBJ2-5; 7 nucleotides in the junction match TRBD2. CDR1 SGHDT and CDR2 YYEEEE were looked up in the germline V gene. Taken from cysteine to phenylalanine, the CDR3 has 15 residues. Here the CDR3 DNA is all that survives: 45 bases in frame from base 1. V ends up 0 bases short and J 4 bases short, with an unmatched junction base count of 6.